This TCR beta chain appears in the sequencing data of a study of T-cell reconstitution after alpha-beta-depleted transplantation in children. Study results and limitations: Reports say that about two months after transplant, the alpha-beta T cells came out of several hundred graft clones that had expanded. The main origin of T-cell counts and diversity one year after transplant was newly produced T cells.

Unique molecular identifiers were built into the TCRbeta library. TCRdb processed the PCR reads anew with MiXCR; each CDR3 protein has one entry. The sample has around 450,000 distinct CDR3 sequences, 8% to 11% seen once. This clonotype was detected many times. Its antigen is not known. Germline CDR1 reads MDHEN; CDR2 reads SYDVKM. The CDR3 length is 15 residues. V was trimmed by 6 bases and J by 0 bases, leaving 12 bases between them. The chain recombines TRBV28 with TRBJ1-3; possibly TRBD1 for D (5 bases). The TCR originated in a child aged 2 to 10 with inherited bone marrow failure, due to receive a stem cell transplant. The specimen comprised PBMCs, sampled before TCRalphabeta/CD19-depleted stem cell transplant. CDR3 sequence (DNA): TGTGCCAGCAGAATATGGGGCGCCTCTGGAAACACCATATATTTT. It translates to CASRIWGASGNTIYF. Together with reference TRBV28 and TRBJ1-3, the CDR3 gives the full variable domain: DVKVTQSSRYLVKRTGEKVFLECVQDMDHENMFWYRQDPGLGLRLIYFSYDVKMKEKGDIPEGYSVSREKKERFSLILESASTNQTSMYLCASRIWGASGNTIYFGEGSWLTVV.